This TCR beta chain was obtained from a study of cytomegalovirus exposure and HLA in healthy donors (dated by TCRdb to about 2017). Regarding the research as a whole: An earlier analysis of some 600 of the donors reported about 280 Gb of sequence data and 95 million to 140 million unique TCR beta sequences obtained from approximately 180 million T cells. To decide whether each TCR beta V gene segment behaved as functional or pseudogenic, an earlier analysis of some 570 of the donors relied on high-throughput TCR beta sequencing. Class I and class II HLA loci were covered by the typing at four-digit resolution. The study combined high-throughput TCR immunosequencing, statistical association of individual TCRs with disease status, and machine learning to predict cytomegalovirus infection status. Every repertoire in the discovery cohort had been generated on one and the same sequencing platform. A later analysis re-examined previously published TCR beta repertoires from several hundred donors and added high-resolution HLA genotyping to investigate patterns of TCR occurrence. Among about 390 genotyped donors of the cohort, an average of around 240,000 unique TCR beta nucleotide sequences were sequenced per donor, roughly a sixth of them non-productive. Donor age, sex, ethnicity and CMV serostatus were compiled alongside the repertoire data. The number of donors typed differed by locus, with about 629-630 for A, B, C, DRB1 and DQB1, roughly 520 for DQA1, 600 to 610 for DPA1, and some 440 for DPB1. An early release that covered more than 550 HLA-typed donors contained 300 to 350 gigabases of sequencing data and 65 million to 100 million unique TCR sequences. Of the 398 genotyped donors, 65% to 90% fell in the genetic ancestry cluster associated with self-reported Caucasian donors. The study profiled the T cell repertoires of 666 subjects by immunosequencing and related them to cytomegalovirus serostatus. The study aimed to test whether cataloging public T cell receptors could reveal signatures of past pathogen exposure. Roughly 5 DR-DQ haplotypes were handled as single units for association and clustering, since linkage in the cohort was strong. Genome-wide SNP genotypes for about three fifths of the roughly 670 donors were used in a later genetic analysis, which treated that subset as a discovery cohort. Rather than using new phenotypic data, the later analysis identified candidate immune exposures from TCR beta sequences and from how often those sequences occurred across donors. In addition to the first cohort of several hundred subjects, a separate validation cohort of 120 different subjects was used. Study-wide conclusions, independent of this receptor: A later genetic analysis reported fewer N-insertions in productive TCRs among donors in an Asian-associated ancestry cluster than the roughly 700-donor mean. A later genetic analysis associated a missense DCLRE1C variant with V-gene and J-gene trimming of TCR beta chains, and an independent cohort replicated the association. Linkage disequilibrium might explain the correlated functional status among segregating V segments, but an unknown experimental factor could not be excluded. CMV serostatus was the only immune exposure information available for the cohort. A later analysis found that TCR association rates varied across HLA loci, with DRB1 alleles showing the most associated TCRs and HLA-C alleles the fewest. In an earlier analysis of 587 of the donors, most TCR beta V segments were observed in productive rearrangements about 90% or about 30% of the time, broadly matching IMGT annotations. In both the original and validation cohorts, the classifier was reported to diagnose cytomegalovirus status with high specificity and sensitivity. A group of highly shared sequence variants was considered likely to be a technical artifact of the sequencing pipeline. Because HLA typing was missing for some donors at each locus, association tests included only the typed subset. According to the authors, the approach could potentially be generalized to other disease states and immunological phenotypes. The cohort was sequenced for TCR beta chains only, and without alpha or paired-chain data the features that could be detected were limited. Sequencing depth was assumed to be roughly uniform across donors in the presence/absence analyses, though that assumption may not hold. The 87-base-pair reads could not distinguish some IMGT-functional V segments, including TRBV6-2 and TRBV6-3, so those segments were excluded. Strong co-occurrence of HLA alleles, especially DR and DQ, made assigning TCR associations to individual alleles difficult. A further reported finding was that TCR beta sequences accurately predicted the HLA-A and HLA-B alleles for most subjects in the first cohort. Specific HLA alleles were associated with 15,000 to 20,000 TCR beta sequences at a false discovery rate of 0.05 in a later analysis. The earlier analysis of about 600 of the donors excluded seventeen rarely observed V segments, including chromosome 9 orphons, because counts were too low. A total of 164 TCR beta chains were listed by the study as associated with cytomegalovirus. Across donors, most TCR sequences were observed very rarely, whereas some public TCRs were present in many individuals. Three of the identified cytomegalovirus-associated TCR beta chains were confirmed in vitro to be specific for cytomegalovirus antigens. According to a later analysis, parvovirus B19, influenza, CMV and Epstein-Barr virus appeared linked to several top co-occurrence clusters. In a later analysis, most CMV-associated TCR beta chains were found to appear HLA-restricted, with HLA associations seemingly driven largely by CMV exposure. In a later analysis, HLA-associated TCR beta chains showed more clonal expansion and lower generation probabilities than non-associated chains that were equally common.

The library was prepared using the immunoSEQ multiplex PCR assay. For the multiplex PCR, a mixture combining 60 forward primers for TCR Vbeta segments and 13 reverse primers for TCR Jbeta segments was used. The CDR3 region of rearranged TCR beta genes was amplified from genomic DNA with a multiplex PCR assay. On the Illumina HiSeq System, the amplified TCR beta libraries were sequenced as 87-base-pair reads. The paper's processing steps were these. A later analysis counted about 80 million unique TCR beta chains across the 666 repertoires, and 10 million to 12 million of these chains were shared by at least two donors. To remove PCR and sequencing errors, raw reads were error-corrected and collapsed into unique sequences using a nearest-neighbor algorithm that merged closely related sequences. V, D and J gene segments were assigned by aligning CDR3 sequences to IMGT reference sequences. For a sequence to be retained, a match of at least six nucleotides to both a V gene segment and a J gene segment was required. Rearrangements were called productive when the CDR3 lacked stop codons and stayed in frame with V and J; all others were non-productive. Following IMGT convention, CDR3 was defined as the stretch from the second conserved V-encoded cysteine up to the conserved J-encoded phenylalanine. The earlier analysis of about 500 of the donors excluded sequences that lacked an unambiguous match to a single V gene segment. In an earlier analysis of 587 of the donors, V segments were called functional above 56.7% productive rearrangements and were called segregating when the between-donor standard deviation exceeded 5%. A statistical classification framework was built for diagnosing cytomegalovirus status from the catalog of TCR beta chain sequences. In a later analysis, TCR nucleotide sequences were compared against IMGT/GENE-DB human TR gene sequences so that V and J genes could be assigned. A later analysis assigned CDR3 sequences and most-parsimonious VDJ recombination scenarios with the TCRdist pipeline. In a later analysis, each TCR beta chain was defined by its CDR3 amino acid sequence together with its V-gene family, and reads lacking a unique V-gene family were excluded. As a way to deal with suspected cross-contamination and a sequencing artifact, a later analysis dropped 450 to 600 nucleotide sequences that were highly shared and had low generation probability. A later analysis calculated a clonal expansion index for each public chain from normalized within-repertoire ranks of inferred template counts. A later analysis computed generation probabilities with a VDJ recombination model fitted to out-of-frame rearrangements, and checked the results against IGoR. Hypergeometric tests were used in a later analysis to score TCR-TCR, TCR-HLA and TCR-CMV co-occurrence, with a repertoire-size bias correction applied to the TCR pairs. A later analysis estimated false discovery rates by permuting HLA or CMV assignments 20 times. In a later analysis, co-occurring TCRs were grouped using DBSCAN, with TCRdist sequence similarity added in when clustering inside HLA-allele-positive subsets. Repertoires with fewer than 30,000 or more than 120,000 public chains, plus five repertoires with anomalous nucleotide sharing, were excluded from co-occurrence clustering. Imported from immuneACCESS, the table was reduced by TCRdb to in-frame sequences with V and J called. These copies leave out some clones; in studies compared against another copy, an unresolved V gene accounts for under half, and the cause of the remainder is not known. That table furnishes V, J and clone size, whereas the DNA furnished D and trimming. For this sample there are about 140,000 clones; 70% to 90% appear just once. The ten largest clones capture 2% to 3% of the sample.

The cohort was made up of 500 to 800 healthy bone marrow donors. All cohort members were sampled while nominally healthy, although unrecorded immune exposures were likely present. The donor was CMV seronegative and belonged to the group of roughly 330 seronegative cohort members. A peripheral blood sample was collected from each donor, and TCR beta sequencing was performed on peripheral blood mononuclear cells. The Qiagen DNeasy Blood Extraction Kit was used to extract genomic DNA from the blood cell samples. Based on the germline V gene (reference sequence), the CDR1 and CDR2 sequences are SEHNR and FQNEAQ. Trimming at the junction amounts to 3 bases on V and 1 base on J, and the germline ends lie 6 bases apart. From the cysteine up to the phenylalanine, the CDR3 has a length of 14 residues. CDR3 DNA only is kept here, 42 bases in frame from base 1. About this clone: Its antigen is still unknown. It has no much larger one-base neighbor in the sample; base qualities were not kept.

Recombination joined TRBV7-9 with TRBJ2-2; no D gene is confidently identified. The sequencing sample was made of PBMCs. The receptor was derived from a man aged 50-60 years in good health and CMV-seronegative. The DNA sequence is given as TGTGCCAGCAGCTTTAGCAGGAACACCGGGGAGCTGTTTTTT. It translates as CASSFSRNTGELFF.